The source of this TCR beta chain is a study of type 1 regulatory T cells. A single record per CDR3 protein comes from TCRdb applying MiXCR to the reads. The table has about 74,000 distinct CDR3 sequences, about 62% seen once. The CDR3 consists of 12 residues. V lost 0 bases and J 5 bases, leaving 4 bases between the germline ends. CDR1 is MNHEY, CDR2 SVGEGT, per germline. With regard to this clonotype: Its target is unknown.

The TCR was taken from a human donor in good health. The rearrangement links TRBV6-2 or TRBV6-3 to TRBJ2-5; D is undetermined. Material: cultured T cells, either the whole culture or a sorted T cell fraction (not recorded which). The subset here: Tr1-enriched cell product generated in vitro against host alloantigens. Here the CDR3 reads CASSYSSETQYF. CDR3 DNA: TGTGCCAGCAGTTACTCGAGCGAGACCCAGTACTTC.